This T cell receptor beta chain came from a study of vaccination and CD4 T cells after COVID-19. For the study at large: Six males and four females, two of them Hispanic, were enrolled as convalescents. Either a CEFX pool, an HIV-1 Nef pool, or no peptide was added to control cultures.

Trimming removed 5 bases at V and 6 bases at J, with 17 bases between. The CDR3 runs to 15 residues. A note on this clonotype: Its matching antigen is unknown.

Documented treatment: approximately 9-day PBMC culture with coronavirus spike peptide pools or control peptides (ViraFEST assay). The PCR-positive dates, March through December 2020, came before the US Alpha, Beta and Delta variants. At the Johns Hopkins FTIC core, DNA taken from cultured CD4+ T cells was sequenced by way of the Oncomine TCR Beta short-read assay. TCRdb redid the calling of the PCR reads with MiXCR, one entry per CDR3 protein. Here the sample spans over 15,000 distinct CDR3 sequences, more than 45% being singletons. The sequencing sample was made of CD4+ T cells from blood, cultured in vitro. The chain is built from TRBV12-3 or TRBV12-4 and TRBJ1-5; tentatively, D is TRBD1 (6 bases). The clonotype comes from a human donor who had recovered from COVID-19. The chain's CDR3 is CASSESGAGGQPQHF. CDR3 DNA: TGTGCCAGCAGTGAATCAGGGGCCGGTGGTCAGCCCCAGCATTTT.